This TCR beta chain was documented in a study of vaccination effects on CD4 cells after COVID-19 (dated by TCRdb to between 2022 and 2023). Regarding the study in general: Post-vaccine samples across the study were collected a median of 72 days after the second dose, with a range of 14 to 241. SARS-CoV-2 spike-specific CD4+ TCR repertoires from before and after mRNA vaccination were compared in COVID-19 convalescent patients and in infection-naive vaccine recipients. The full study included around ten COVID-19 convalescent patients and several SARS-CoV-2-naive healthy vaccine recipients. Cultures from other donors in the study were sequenced using the Oncomine TCR Beta short-read assay on an Illumina iSeq 100. Overall study results and their limits: Marked clonal contraction was observed in both infection-induced and vaccine-induced clones at late post-vaccination timepoints, consistent with waning T cell responses. Only a small number of convalescent patients were included, and no early post-infection timepoints were available, which limited the study. Among healthy vaccine recipients, nearly all vaccine-induced clones were SARS-CoV-2 mono-reactive, and just 1 of 255 was cross-reactive with common cold coronaviruses.

In the ViraFEST assay, PBMC were stimulated with viral peptide pools, and antigen-specific CD4+ T cell clonotypes were then identified by expansion using TCR sequencing. After roughly 11 days of culture, CD4+ T cells were isolated with the EasySep CD4+ T cell isolation kit. Participants received two doses of either the BNT162b2 or the mRNA-1273 mRNA SARS-CoV-2 vaccine. Healthy vaccine recipients had no prior SARS-CoV-2 infection, confirmed by negative nucleocapsid antibodies before and after vaccination. Over 1.5 million PBMC per well were cultured with 10 ug/ml peptides in IMDM containing 5% human AB serum, about 9 IU/ml IL-2 and gentamicin. Half of the culture medium was replaced with fresh IL-2-containing medium on days 3 and 7. Unless noted otherwise, every peptide stimulation condition was grown in triplicate wells. PBMC were separated from whole blood using Ficoll-Paque Plus gradient centrifugation and were then either cryopreserved at -140C or used fresh. Overlapping peptide pools spanned the spike proteins of SARS-CoV-2 and the common cold coronaviruses HCoV-NL63, HCoV-OC43 and HCoV-229E. The QIAamp micro DNA kit was used to extract genomic DNA from the cultured CD4+ T cells.

To note about this clone: Its binding antigen is unknown. Base quality data are lacking; no much larger clone is found one base away.

The method behind the library was the immunoSEQ multiplex PCR assay. DNA from the cultured, isolated CD4+ T cells was subjected to TCR beta CDR3 sequencing. For the original study's pipeline: Non-productive TCR sequences were discarded, and reads were trimmed to the CDR3 region, with only CDR3s of 7 or more amino acids retained. The MANAFEST web app was used to identify antigen-specific clonotypes by comparing expansion in peptide wells with expansion in reference cultures. To count as positive, a clone had to show expansion at FDR<0.05 compared with the reference and with all other wells, an odds ratio above 5, and a frequency above 0.1% in two replicate wells. A clonotype was called cross-reactive if it was significantly expanded both in SARS-CoV-2 spike wells and in at least one common cold coronavirus spike condition. CDR3 similarity was assessed by Levenshtein distance with the stringdist R package, and unrooted trees were built with ape in R 3.6.1. TCRdb provides this immuneACCESS table in a form limited to in-frame rearrangements. Some clones are lacking; in checked studies, under half of them reflect an unresolved V gene, and why the rest are absent is not known. For V, J and clone size, that table is used; D and trimming come from the DNA. The sample table lists 30,000 to 40,000 clones, 55% to 75% of them with a count of one. The ten largest account for 12% of the sample.

Specimen: CD4+ T cells from PBMCs cultured with HCoV-229E spike peptides, collected after COVID-19 vaccination. The cell subset or site label, read with the paper, signifies: HCoV-229E spike overlapping peptide pool stimulation. The sequence was obtained from a human donor who received a COVID-19 vaccine.

The DNA reads as follows: TGTGCCAGCACCGAAGATTTTAACTATGGCTACACCTTC. It translates to CASTEDFNYGYTF. The chain was built from TRBV9 and TRBJ1-2, with no D gene named confidently. CDR1 and CDR2 are drawn from the germline V gene: SGDLS, YYNGEE. Trimming costs V 6 bases and J 1 base, and their ends lie 10 bases apart. The CDR3 runs 13 amino acids, cysteine and phenylalanine included. The retained sequence is limited to the CDR3, 39 bases, with the frame set at the first base.